Listed here are 18 T cell receptor beta chains from one sample, sequenced in a study of T-cell reconstitution after alpha-beta-depleted transplantation in children. Preparation of the TCRbeta library was carried out with unique molecular identifiers. TCRdb recomputed calls from the PCR reads with MiXCR, one row per CDR3 protein. This sample yields 400,000 to 500,000 distinct CDR3 sequences, of which under 13% are seen a single time; 4.5% to 7% belongs to the top ten. The input for sequencing was PBMCs from the stem cell graft donor, taken from the stem cell graft. Receptor source: a human donor who donated a stem cell graft to a child with acute myeloid leukemia.

The chain carries TRBV11-1 and TRBJ2-1, with 9 bases matching TRBD2. Unmatched junction bases numbered 7, after V lost 1 base and J lost 0 bases. Germline values: CDR1 SGHAT, CDR2 FQDESV (reference sequence). The CDR3 sequence is 18 residues long. The CDR3 DNA sequence: TGTGCCAGCAGCTTAGGGCTAGCGGGACGGAGCTCCTACAATGAGCAGTTCTTC. Translation: CASSLGLAGRSSYNEQFF.

CDR3 amino acids: CSAPEYLVDTQYF. The CDR3 DNA reads as TGCAGTGCTCCTGAGTACCTAGTGGATACGCAGTATTTT. The chain links TRBV20-1 to TRBJ2-3; D is uncertain. CDR3 size: 13 residues. V lost 5 bases and J lost 6, with 15 bases in between. The germline CDR1 and CDR2 sequences are DFQATT and SNEGSKA (reference sequence).

The chain links TRBV19 to TRBJ1-3; 8 bases are shared with TRBD1. CDR1 and CDR2 (germline): LNHDA, SQIVND (reference sequence). CDR3 length: 13 residues. J lost 1 base, V lost 9 bases, and 2 bases had no gene match. The DNA of the CDR3 is TGTGCCAGCGGACAGGGATCTGGAAACACCATATATTTT. Its translation is CASGQGSGNTIYF.

This clonotype was observed at least ten times. The chain employs TRBV5-8 and TRBJ2-5, with D possibly matching TRBD1 (6 bases). Germline V gene lookup returns CDR1 SGHTS and CDR2 YDEGEE. There are 14 residues in the CDR3. V lost 0 bases, J lost 4 bases, and 10 bases lay in between. The chain's CDR3 is CASSLDRAVETQYF. Here the CDR3 DNA reads TGTGCCAGCAGCTTGGACAGGGCGGTAGAGACCCAGTACTTC.

This clonotype was observed at least ten times. The rearrangement uses TRBV5-1 and TRBJ1-4, with D maybe TRBD1 (5 bases). The V end lost 0 bases, the J end lost 3 bases, and 9 bases lay between the germline ends. Germline lookup yields CDR1 SGHRS and CDR2 YFSETQ. This CDR3 contains 15 residues. The CDR3 DNA follows: TGCGCCAGCAGCTTGGCAAGAGGGGCTAATGAAAAACTGTTTTTT. Translation gives CASSLARGANEKLFF. Drawing the rest from reference TRBV5-1 and TRBJ1-4, the complete variable domain is KAGVTQTPRYLIKTRGQQVTLSCSPISGHRSVSWYQQTPGQGLQFLFEYFSETQRNKGNFPGRFSGRQFSNSRSEMNVSTLELGDSALYLCASSLARGANEKLFFGSGTQLSVL.

This clonotype was seen at least ten times. V gene TRBV20-1 combines with J gene TRBJ2-5; D gene uncertain. The CDR3 extends over 13 amino acids. Germline V gene lookup returns CDR1 DFQATT and CDR2 SNEGSKA (reference sequence). Trimming shortened V by 3 bases and J by 0 bases, and 8 bases separated the two germline ends. The CDR3 nucleotides are TGCAGTGCTAGCTCGGAGAACCAAGAGACCCAGTACTTC. Its translation is CSASSENQETQYF.

The chain combines TRBV2 with TRBJ2-5; D might be TRBD2 (7 bases). The CDR3 totals 14 residues. Germline assignment: CDR1 SNHLY and CDR2 FYNNEI. V lost 5 bases and J 4 bases, leaving 14 bases between the germline ends. The chain's CDR3 is CASSLTGRAETQYF. Here the CDR3 DNA reads TGTGCCAGCAGTCTTACAGGGAGGGCAGAGACCCAGTACTTC.

V usage is TRBV13 and J usage is TRBJ1-1; 7 bases line up with TRBD1. V lost 0 bases and J lost 10; bases outside the gene matches: 5. The CDR3 is 13 amino acids. Germline loops: CDR1 PRHDT, CDR2 FYEKMQ (reference sequence). The CDR3 DNA reads TGTGCCAGCAGCTTAGGGGACAGGTCGCGAGCTTTCTTT. This sequence encodes CASSLGDRSRAFF.

The chain recombines TRBV7-2 with TRBJ2-7; D gene ambiguous. The V gene lost 0 bases and the J gene lost 7 bases, with 10 bases spanning the gap. In germline, CDR1 is SGHTA, CDR2 FQGNSA. CDR3 length: 13 residues. CDR3 DNA: TGTGCCAGCAGCTTAGCTTTTTCGGGTGAGCAGTACTTC. The encoded protein is CASSLAFSGEQYF.

This chain joins TRBV20-1 and TRBJ2-7, with TRBD1 as a possible D gene (6 bases). The CDR3 sequence is 14 residues long. CDR1 and CDR2 (germline): DFQATT, SNEGSKA (reference sequence). Trimming removed 5 bases from V and 7 bases from J, with 21 bases in between. CDR3 nucleotides: TGCAGTGCTCAAGACCCTCAGGGGCCTGGAGAGCAGTACGTC. This sequence encodes CSAQDPQGPGEQYV.

The J gene is TRBJ1-6, the V gene TRBV7-9; 7 nucleotides agree with TRBD1. V was pared by 5 bases and J by 4 bases, with 11 bases of the junction left unmatched. This CDR3 has 17 residues. Germline V gene data show CDR1 as SEHNR and CDR2 as FQNEAQ (reference sequence). CDR3 DNA sequence: TGTGCCAGCAGCGAAGCCTCCGGGACAGCTTATAATTCACCCCTCCACTTT. Translated: CASSEASGTAYNSPLHF.

This clonotype was picked up many times. V usage is TRBV12-3 or TRBV12-4 and J usage is TRBJ2-2; D is perhaps TRBD2 (5 bases). There are 13 residues in the CDR3. V lost 6 bases and J lost 4, with 9 bases in between. This CDR3 is CASRLTITGELFF. CDR3 nucleotide sequence: TGTGCCAGCAGGCTGACTATCACCGGGGAGCTGTTTTTT.

This clonotype was recorded at least ten times. V usage is TRBV6-2 or TRBV6-3 and J usage is TRBJ2-2, with unresolved D. Trimming removed 0 bases at V and 3 bases at J, with 5 bases between. This CDR3 spans 14 amino acids. Germline CDR1 and CDR2: MNHEY and SVGEGT. In nucleotides, the CDR3 is TGTGCCAGCAGTTACTCGTCGGACACCGGGGAGCTGTTTTTT. Its translation: CASSYSSDTGELFF.

This chain uses TRBV9 with TRBJ2-7; the match to TRBD2 covers 10 bases. This CDR3 is 16 amino acids long. Germline CDR1 and CDR2: SGDLS and YYNGEE. V lost 0 bases, J lost 7 bases, and 10 bases stayed unmatched. The CDR3 DNA sequence: TGTGCCAGCAGCGTAGAGGCTAGCGGGAGCACCCGGGAGCAGTACTTC. Protein: CASSVEASGSTREQYF.

This clonotype was found many times. CDR3 bases: TGTGCCAGTAGTATTACTAGCGGGCCCTACAATGAGCAGTTCTTC. This sequence encodes CASSITSGPYNEQFF. The chain couples TRBV19 to TRBJ2-1; 9 nucleotides agree with TRBD2. Germline V gene data show CDR1 as LNHDA and CDR2 as SQIVND (reference sequence). The CDR3 runs 15 residues. With 3 bases clipped from V and 2 bases from J, the junction kept 2 bases outside the gene matches.

V and J are TRBV20-1 and TRBJ2-1; D not resolved. This CDR3 is built from 15 residues. V was pared by 3 bases and J by 10 bases, with 22 bases between. CDR1 is DFQATT, CDR2 SNEGSKA, per germline (reference sequence). CDR3: CSARLPEWYNWEQFF. CDR3 DNA sequence: TGCAGTGCTAGGCTTCCCGAGTGGTACAATTGGGAGCAGTTCTTC.

The genes are TRBV9 and TRBJ2-7; D is possibly TRBD2 (6 bases). CDR3 length: 14 residues. Per germline, CDR1 SGDLS and CDR2 YYNGEE. V gave up 0 bases and J gave up 3 bases, with 10 bases separating them. CDR3 in amino acids: CASSVGGAGYEQYF. The DNA for the CDR3 is TGTGCCAGCAGCGTAGGCGGGGCGGGCTACGAGCAGTACTTC.

This clonotype has a count of ten or more. The V and J genes are TRBV7-2 and TRBJ1-4, with D perhaps matching TRBD1 (5 bases). Germline V gene lookup returns CDR1 SGHTA and CDR2 FQGNSA. V was shortened by 6 bases and J by 7 bases, with 9 bases between the two germline ends. The CDR3 is made up of 12 amino acids. This chain's CDR3 is CASSRDSEKLFF. CDR3 in DNA: TGTGCCAGCAGTCGAGACAGTGAAAAACTGTTTTTT.